This TCR beta chain appears in the sequencing data of a study of T cell responses to AZD1222 COVID-19 vaccine. Across the study: Second-dose timings of about 4 or about 12 weeks were pooled. Study results and caveats: Donors in the cohort were predominantly white British and more often female, and clonal diversity was possibly underestimated. At baseline, just six AZD1222 recipients tested seropositive. Vaccine-associated CD4 TCRs ranged over spike, dominating at 160-218 and 743-854.

Regarding this clone: Its specificity is not known.

CDR3 length equals 15 residues. Germline CDR1 reads SGHTA; CDR2 reads FQGTGA. Trimming cost V 5 bases and J 4 bases; bases outside gene matches: 10. Here immunoSEQ multiplex PCR was the method, and the copy in TCRdb shows in-frame clones only, minus some. The data show about 120,000 clones, approximately 87% seen once. The chain couples TRBV7-3 to TRBJ1-2, with 7 bases that match TRBD1. Sequencing was performed on peripheral blood, taken on day 0 of AZD1222 vaccination. The TCR comes from an adult in good health. The CDR3 coding sequence is TGTGCCAGCAGCCCCCAGGGGGGGGTCTCCTATGGCTACACCTTC. Translated, it gives CASSPQGGVSYGYTF.